The sequence of this TCR beta chain was determined in a study of patients and donors after allogeneic stem cell transplantation. Germline CDR1 SEHNR, CDR2 FQNEAQ (reference sequence). This CDR3 is 15 amino acids long. Trimming took off 0 bases at V and 3 bases at J, with 12 bases between the two ends. TCRdb re-derived calls from the RT-PCR reads in MiXCR, one entry per CDR3 protein. The table includes approximately 170,000 distinct CDR3 sequences, roughly 31% detected once. This TCR was recovered from a human donor who was either an allogeneic HSCT recipient or a stem cell or donor lymphocyte infusion donor (not recorded which). It is not recorded whose cells these are; they may come from a transplant donor. Sequenced sample: blood, either unsorted or a sorted T cell fraction (not recorded which). The rearrangement joins TRBV7-9 to TRBJ2-7, with a weak D call TRBD1 (7 bases). The CDR3 coding sequence is TGTGCCAGCAGCTTAGCCGGGCAGGGGGGCTACGAGCAGTACTTC. This encodes CASSLAGQGGYEQYF.